This T cell receptor beta chain derives from a study of cytomegalovirus exposure and HLA in healthy donors. For this clone: Compared with germline, one end of the junction differs, possibly owing to a read error.

Researchers ran the PCR with 60 Vbeta and 13 Jbeta primers. The repertoire was sequenced with immunoSEQ multiplex PCR; TCRdb's copy has only in-frame clones and lacks some. The table has around 140,000 clones, over 65% seen once; the top ten hold under 3%. CDR1 and CDR2 (germline): SEHNR, FQNEAQ (reference sequence). The CDR3 length is 16 residues. The chain recombines TRBV7-9 with TRBJ1-1, with D possibly matching TRBD1 (5 bases). The clonotype was recovered from a female donor in good health and CMV-seronegative. Source material: PBMCs. The CDR3 DNA reads as TGTTCCAGCAGCCAACCCTTGGGGGGTGTGAACACTGAAGCTTTCTTT. Amino acids: CSSSQPLGGVNTEAFF.